The 6 T cell receptor beta chains reported below all come from one sample, sequenced in a study of blood T cell repertoires in COVID-19 (dated by TCRdb to the early 2020s). The protocol used for the library was the immunoSEQ multiplex PCR assay. TCRdb limited this immuneACCESS table to in-frame rearrangements with V and J called. A share of clones is missing; checked studies link under half to unresolved V genes, and the rest is unexplained. Counted in this sample were roughly 400,000 clones; around 87% of them appeared once. 2% to 2.5% of the sample rests with the top ten. Source material: peripheral blood. The receptors derive from a woman aged 55-70 years with COVID-19, enrolled during active disease.

This clone was seen a single time. The chain couples TRBV20-1 to TRBJ2-1; 7 bases line up with TRBD1. J gave up 0 bases and V 3 bases, and 5 bases lay outside the gene matches. The CDR3 has 15 residues. In germline, CDR1 is DFQATT, CDR2 SNEGSKA (reference sequence). The CDR3: CSASEGAGSYNEQFF. The CDR3 DNA follows: TGCAGTGCTAGTGAGGGGGCCGGCTCCTACAATGAGCAGTTCTTC.

The chain combines TRBV9 with TRBJ1-6; the match to TRBD1 covers 7 bases. The CDR3 runs 16 residues. V was pared by 3 bases and J by 5 bases, with 8 bases of the junction left unmatched. In germline, CDR1 is SGDLS, CDR2 YYNGEE. The CDR3 coding sequence is TGTGCCAGCAGCGCCCAACAGGGGAAGAATAATTCACCCCTCCACTTT. Translating gives CASSAQQGKNNSPLHF.

The chain combines TRBV9 with TRBJ1-3; 12 positions match TRBD1. The junction had 14 bases not matched to a gene; V was cut back by 4 bases and J by 0 bases. The CDR3 sequence is 20 residues long. Looked up from germline, CDR1 is SGDLS and CDR2 is YYNGEE. The CDR3 is CASSRGRDRGPKYSGNTIYF. The CDR3 bases are TGTGCCAGCAGCAGAGGGAGGGACAGGGGGCCTAAATACTCTGGAAACACCATATATTTT.

A note on this clone: This may stem from a read error, because a much larger clone lies one nucleotide away. Other DNA sequences of this sample code for an identical CDR3. The chain is built from TRBV11-1 and TRBJ2-1; D possibly corresponds to TRBD2 (7 bases). Germline loops: CDR1 SGHAT, CDR2 FQDESV (reference sequence). This CDR3 spans 15 amino acids. Trimming cost V 5 bases and J 5 bases, with 16 bases left between them. The CDR3 bases are TGTGCCAGCAGCCTTGGGCGGGGGCCCCACAATGAGCAGTTCTTC. This codes for CASSLGRGPHNEQFF. Drawing the rest from reference TRBV11-1 and TRBJ2-1, the complete variable domain is EAEVAQSPRYKITEKSQAVAFWCDPISGHATLYWYRQILGQGPELLVQFQDESVVDDSQLPKDRFSAERLKGVDSTLKIQPAELGDSAMYLCASSLGRGPHNEQFFGPGTRLTVL.

The chain is built from TRBV3-1 (or the pseudogene TRBV3-2) and TRBJ1-6; D possibly corresponds to TRBD1 (6 bases). The V end lost 1 base, the J end lost 10 bases, and 17 bases lay between the germline ends. This CDR3 has 16 amino acids. The germline gives CDR1 LGHDT, CDR2 YNNKEL (reference sequence). In DNA, the CDR3 is TGTGCCAGCAGCCAAGGAGGGTCGCAGGGGCGATCACCCCTCCACTTT. This sequence encodes CASSQGGSQGRSPLHF.

This sequence joins TRBV5-6 and TRBJ1-6; TRBD1 aligns across 8 bases. CDR1 SGHDT and CDR2 YYEEEE come from the germline V gene. J was trimmed by 9 bases and V by 4 bases; bases with no gene match: 3. The CDR3 length is 13 residues. The CDR3 nucleotides are TGTGCCAGCAGCCGTACAGGGGGTTCACCCCTCCACTTT. This encodes CASSRTGGSPLHF.